This entry lists 29 T cell receptor beta chains sequenced from one sample in a study of T cell repertoires in cytomegalovirus infection. TCRdb re-called the reads through MiXCR, storing one row per CDR3 protein. The sample includes more than 150,000 distinct CDR3 sequences, approximately 19% of them seen just once. Sequencing was carried out using PBMCs. These receptors all come from a human donor in good health (CMV status not recorded). Some clones in this sample may be carry-over from other donors' samples.

This clonotype was detected only a few times. The chain combines TRBV28 with TRBJ2-1; 7 nucleotides line up with TRBD1. V was pared by 4 bases and J by 15 bases, with 9 bases of the junction left unmatched. CDR3 length: 12 amino acids. CDR1 is MDHEN and CDR2 is SYDVKM in the germline V gene. As DNA, the CDR3 is TGTGCCAGCAGTTCACCCGGGACAGTTCCGTTCTTC. Translating it yields CASSSPGTVPFF.

This sequence joins TRBV10-3 and TRBJ1-5; 11 positions agree with TRBD1. CDR1 ENHRY and CDR2 SYGVKD come from the germline V gene. Germline trimming cut 10 bases from V and 4 bases from J; bases unmatched to any gene: 6. CDR3 size: 14 residues. This chain's CDR3 is CATSGQGANQPQHF. The CDR3 DNA reads as TGTGCCACCTCCGGACAGGGGGCTAATCAGCCCCAGCATTTT.

This clonotype has a handful of counts. CDR3 in DNA: TGTGCCAGCAGCCCCTTAACCACCGGGGAGCTGTTTTTT. Translating it yields CASSPLTTGELFF. V is TRBV7-6 and J is TRBJ2-2; D gene uncertain. In germline, CDR1 is SGHVS, CDR2 FNYEAQ. This CDR3 is 13 amino acids long. V was clipped by 5 bases and J by 4 bases, with 8 bases between them. The complete variable domain, with remaining parts taken from reference TRBV7-6 and TRBJ2-2, reads GAGVSQSPRYKVTKRGQDVALRCDPISGHVSLYWYRQALGQGPEFLTYFNYEAQQDKSGLPNDRFSAERPEGSISTLTIQRTEQRDSAMYRCASSPLTTGELFFGEGSRLTVL.

This clonotype was seen only a few times. The chain is built from TRBV20-1 and TRBJ2-5; possibly TRBD1 for D (5 bases). V was trimmed by 0 bases and J by 4 bases, leaving 21 bases between them. The CDR3 sequence is 17 residues long. Per the germline V gene, CDR1 is DFQATT and CDR2 is SNEGSKA (reference sequence). CDR3 residues: CSARDLGSRDLRETQYF. The DNA for the CDR3 is TGCAGTGCTAGAGATTTGGGTTCCAGGGATTTACGAGAGACCCAGTACTTC.

The V and J genes are TRBV20-1 and TRBJ1-1; D remains ambiguous. CDR1 is DFQATT, CDR2 SNEGSKA, per germline (reference sequence). The CDR3 runs 11 residues. Trimming removed 1 base from V and 6 bases from J, with 6 bases in between. The DNA for the CDR3 is TGCAGTGCTAGAGGAGTTGCTGAAGCTTTCTTT. Its translation is CSARGVAEAFF.

This clonotype was picked up many times. The chain has TRBV11-3 and TRBJ2-1; D not certain. The CDR3 has 14 amino acids. The ends were cut back, 0 bases at V and 7 bases at J, with 10 bases in the middle. From germline, CDR1 is SGHNT and CDR2 YENEEA. The CDR3: CASSLDHGPNEQFF. The CDR3 DNA reads as TGTGCCAGCAGCTTAGATCACGGACCGAATGAGCAGTTCTTC.

The rearrangement joins TRBV27 to TRBJ1-2; possible D gene TRBD1, 5 bases. V was clipped by 4 bases and J by 3 bases, with 15 bases between them. CDR1 and CDR2 from the germline V gene are MNHEY and SMNVEV (reference sequence). The CDR3 loop spans 15 amino acids. Here the CDR3 reads CASSSARDGYYGYTF. CDR3 coding DNA: TGTGCCAGCAGTTCCGCCCGGGACGGTTACTATGGCTACACCTTC.

This clonotype is a singleton in its sample. The chain links TRBV20-1 to TRBJ2-5; 11 bases map to TRBD2. Germline V gene sequence: CDR1 DFQATT, CDR2 SNEGSKA (reference sequence). The junction had 4 bases not matched to a gene; V was cut back by 3 bases and J by 4 bases. CDR3 length: 14 amino acids. This CDR3 is CSASLTSGAETQYF. In DNA, the CDR3 is TGCAGTGCTAGTTTGACTAGCGGGGCAGAGACCCAGTACTTC.

This clonotype was seen a handful of times. The chain employs TRBV6-2 or TRBV6-3 and TRBJ2-3; 7 positions match TRBD2. Trimming took 6 bases from V and 2 from J; bases not matched to a gene: 8. The CDR3 is 15 amino acids. In germline, CDR1 is MNHEY, CDR2 SVGEGT. The chain's CDR3 is CASRTGTTHTDTQYF. The CDR3 region has the DNA TGTGCCAGCAGAACCGGGACTACCCACACAGATACGCAGTATTTT.

The chain uses TRBV20-1 and TRBJ1-2; D is ambiguous. The germline CDR1 and CDR2 sequences are DFQATT and SNEGSKA (reference sequence). The CDR3 sequence is 14 residues long. V was pared by 0 bases and J by 5 bases, with 13 bases between. The CDR3 DNA reads TGCAGTGCTAGAGAAGGGAAGAAGGTTTATGGCTACACCTTC. Translation gives CSAREGKKVYGYTF.

This clonotype has at least ten counts. The rearrangement uses TRBV5-6 and TRBJ2-6, with 8 nucleotides matching TRBD2. V lost 2 bases to trimming and J lost 1 base; unmatched junction nucleotides: 8. Per germline, CDR1 SGHDT and CDR2 YYEEEE. The CDR3 has 18 residues. The CDR3 nucleotides read TGTGCCAGCAGCTTTCGACGGGAGGGGTGGTCTGGGGCCAACGTCCTGACTTTC. As protein: CASSFRREGWSGANVLTF.

This sequence joins TRBV12-3 or TRBV12-4 and TRBJ2-2, with a possible D match to TRBD1 (6 bases). This CDR3 region has 12 residues. Trimming took 4 bases from V and 7 from J, leaving 7 bases between them. CDR3: CASSYRVGELFF. The CDR3 nucleotides are TGTGCCAGCAGTTACAGGGTCGGGGAGCTGTTTTTT.

The chain uses TRBV19 and TRBJ2-1; possibly TRBD1 for D (6 bases). V lost 0 bases and J 2 bases, leaving 11 bases between the germline ends. The germline CDR1 and CDR2 sequences are LNHDA and SQIVND (reference sequence). The CDR3 runs 16 residues. Here the CDR3 reads CASSIDAQGPYNEQFF. The CDR3 DNA follows: TGTGCCAGTAGTATAGATGCCCAGGGGCCCTACAATGAGCAGTTCTTC.

Only a few counts were recorded for this clonotype. CDR3 DNA sequence: TGCGCCAGCAGCCTGGACGGTCCGAATGAAAAACTGTTTTTT. Translation gives CASSLDGPNEKLFF. V and J are TRBV5-1 and TRBJ1-4; no clear D gene. Trimming removed 4 bases from V and 5 bases from J, with 12 bases in between. The CDR3 covers 14 residues. The V gene's germline CDR1 is SGHRS and CDR2 YFSETQ.

This clonotype was detected a few times. The chain joins TRBV23-1 to TRBJ1-3; D remains ambiguous. TRBV23-1 is marked as an open reading frame, function uncertain. The CDR3 is 13 amino acids. V gave up 4 bases and J gave up 7 bases, with 11 bases separating them. The CDR3 region is CASSPPIDNTIYF. Here the CDR3 DNA reads TGCGCCAGCAGTCCCCCAATTGATAACACCATATATTTT.

V and J are TRBV5-1 and TRBJ2-7; possibly TRBD2 for D (5 bases). Germline V gene sequence: CDR1 SGHRS, CDR2 YFSETQ. The V end lost 5 bases, the J end lost 3 bases, and 18 bases lay between the germline ends. This CDR3 is 15 amino acids long. The CDR3 DNA reads as TGCGCCAGCAGACCTGACCTGGCCGGGGACTACGAGCAGTACTTC. This encodes CASRPDLAGDYEQYF.

J is TRBJ2-3 and V is TRBV25-1; D possibly corresponds to TRBD1 (5 bases). CDR1 MGHDK and CDR2 SYGVNS come from the germline V gene. V was trimmed by 4 bases and J by 3 bases, leaving 11 bases between them. CDR3 size: 14 residues. CDR3 nucleotides: TGTGCCAGCAGTGCCGGACACCGTACAGATACGCAGTATTTT. This translates into CASSAGHRTDTQYF.

This clonotype was seen more than once but under ten times. The chain is built from TRBV2 and TRBJ2-7; possibly TRBD2 for D (6 bases). This CDR3 contains 14 residues. Germline lookup yields CDR1 SNHLY and CDR2 FYNNEI. The V gene lost 1 base and the J gene lost 7 bases, with 14 bases spanning the gap. The CDR3 DNA is TGTGCCAGCAGTGAAGTGGGTCTCGCGGGGGAGCAGTACTTC. Translation: CASSEVGLAGEQYF.

This chain joins TRBV6-4 and TRBJ2-3; D is perhaps TRBD2 (6 bases). The CDR3 is 13 residues long. Germline V CDR1 and CDR2: MRHNA, SNTAGT. The V and J ends lost 4 bases and 6 bases respectively, with 11 bases between them. The CDR3, as DNA: TGTGCCAGCAGTGCGGGAGCTACCGATACGCAGTATTTT. Protein: CASSAGATDTQYF.

This clonotype was recorded at least ten times. The CDR3 DNA reads TGTGCCAGCAGCTTTCAGGGACAGGGGGCGCAGGATGGCTACACCTTC. Translating gives CASSFQGQGAQDGYTF. This chain connects TRBV7-2 to TRBJ1-2; 12 bases match TRBD1. Germline CDR1 is SGHTA and CDR2 is FQGNSA. The CDR3 length is 16 residues. V shed 3 bases and J 6 bases; nucleotides not matched to a gene: 8.

This chain links TRBV12-3 or TRBV12-4 with TRBJ2-7; D is unclear. The CDR3 is 14 residues long. V was clipped by 1 base and J by 1 base, with 8 bases between them. The CDR3 loop is CASSLGRRSYEQYF. CDR3 coding DNA: TGTGCCAGCAGTTTAGGCCGGAGATCCTACGAGCAGTACTTC.

This clonotype came up many times. The rearrangement uses TRBV6-6 and TRBJ1-2; D uncertain. V gave up 5 bases and J gave up 4 bases, with 23 bases separating them. This CDR3 has 17 residues. CDR1 and CDR2 from the germline V gene are MNHNY and SVGAGI (reference sequence). The CDR3 sequence is CASSGEGRARAIYGYTF. The CDR3 DNA reads TGTGCCAGCAGTGGGGAAGGAAGGGCCCGCGCAATCTATGGCTACACCTTC.

A word on this clonotype: Possible read error: a much larger clone is one base away. The V gene is TRBV6-8, the J gene TRBJ2-2; 11 bases are a match to TRBD2. Germline V lookup: CDR1 MNHGY, CDR2 SAAAGT. The CDR3 spans 18 residues. V shed 2 bases, J shed 5 bases, and the junction held 10 bases outside the gene matches. CDR3 loop: CASSYRTSGLQRTGELFF. CDR3 sequence (DNA): TGTGCCAGCAGTTACCGGACTAGCGGGCTTCAGAGGACCGGGGAGCTGTTTTTT.

The V gene is TRBV11-2, the J gene TRBJ2-1, with TRBD2 as a possible D gene (5 bases). Germline values: CDR1 SGHAT, CDR2 FQNNGV. This CDR3 has 16 amino acids. Between the trimmed V and J ends, which lost 2 bases and 0 bases, there was a span of 11 bases. Here the CDR3 DNA reads TGTGCCAGCAGCTTACGTCCGGACTCCTCCTACAATGAGCAGTTCTTC. This sequence encodes CASSLRPDSSYNEQFF. Full variable domain (outside the CDR3, taken from reference TRBV11-2 and TRBJ2-1): EAGVAQSPRYKIIEKRQSVAFWCNPISGHATLYWYQQILGQGPKLLIQFQNNGVVDDSQLPKDRFSAERLKGVDSTLKIQPAKLEDSAVYLCASSLRPDSSYNEQFFGPGTRLTVL.

This clonotype was detected a few times. This sequence joins TRBV6-1 and TRBJ2-2, with unresolved D. The germline CDR1 and CDR2 sequences are MNHNS and SASEGT. CDR3 length equals 13 residues. Deletions cut 3 bases from V and 3 bases from J, with 5 bases between. CDR3 DNA: TGTGCCAGCAGTGAGGCAGACACCGGGGAGCTGTTTTTT. It translates to CASSEADTGELFF.

This clonotype has only a few counts. The chain has TRBV29-1 and TRBJ1-1; 8 bases align to TRBD1. The CDR3 runs 10 residues. Trimming at V came to 7 bases and at J to 11 bases, leaving 6 bases not matched to a gene. Germline V CDR1 and CDR2: SQVTM, ANQGSEA. The DNA for the CDR3 is TGCAGCGCCAGGGGGCCGGGGGCTTTCTTT. Translating gives CSARGPGAFF.

A few counts support this clonotype. The rearrangement uses TRBV6-1 and TRBJ2-4; D assignment may be TRBD1 or TRBD2 (6 bases each). The CDR3 has 16 amino acids. V shed 0 bases and J shed 0 bases, with 9 bases lying between them. In germline, CDR1 is MNHNS, CDR2 SASEGT. In DNA form, the CDR3 reads TGTGCCAGCAGTGAAGCCCCGGGGGCAGCCAAAAACATTCAGTACTTC. Its protein product is CASSEAPGAAKNIQYF.

The rearrangement uses TRBV9 and TRBJ1-1; D gene ambiguous. Germline V gene data show CDR1 as SGDLS and CDR2 as YYNGEE. The V and J ends lost 0 bases and 7 bases respectively, with 13 bases between them. The CDR3 is made up of 14 amino acids. In DNA, the CDR3 is TGTGCCAGCAGCGTAGTAGCGGCAGACGGTGAAGCTTTCTTT. It encodes CASSVVAADGEAFF.

This clonotype was seen ten or more times. For the CDR3, the DNA is TGTGCCAGCAGTCCGACAGGGTTTGAGGTTGGCTACACCTTC. It encodes CASSPTGFEVGYTF. The chain carries TRBV7-8 and TRBJ1-2; 7 bases are a match to TRBD1. The V segment lost 6 bases and the J segment 7 bases; nucleotides outside the gene matches: 11. Germline loops: CDR1 SGHVS, CDR2 FQNEAQ. The CDR3 covers 14 residues.